Presented here are 9 T cell receptor beta chains from one specimen sequenced in a study of blood T cell repertoires in COVID-19. Generated by immunoSEQ multiplex PCR, the TCRdb table keeps only in-frame clones and is missing some. This table holds roughly 45,000 clones, 80% to 95% found once. Material for sequencing was peripheral blood. The receptors here all came from a man aged 55 to 69 with COVID-19, enrolled during active disease.

The chain couples TRBV10-3 to TRBJ1-3; D remains unclear. Trimming took off 8 bases at V and 0 bases at J, with 11 bases between the two ends. There are 14 residues in the CDR3. The germline V gene has CDR1 ENHRY and CDR2 SYGVKD. CDR3 in DNA: TGTGCCATCTCAGAGCGGGTCTCTGGAAACACCATATATTTT. This translates into CAISERVSGNTIYF.

The V and J genes are TRBV6-5 and TRBJ2-7, with TRBD1 matching 7 bases. Germline CDR1 is MNHEY and CDR2 is SVGAGI. The V segment lost 6 bases and the J segment 6 bases; nucleotides outside the gene matches: 8. The CDR3 is 13 residues long. The CDR3 loop reads CASSRDRVGEQYF. DNA of the CDR3: TGTGCCAGCAGCAGAGACAGGGTGGGCGAGCAGTACTTC.

The gene calls are TRBV5-4 and TRBJ1-1, with 7 positions matching TRBD1. With 4 bases clipped from V and 2 bases from J, the junction kept 5 bases outside the gene matches. Germline CDR1 and CDR2: SGHNT and YYREEE (reference sequence). The CDR3 extends over 14 amino acids. The CDR3 is CASSTQGVNTEAFF. The DNA of the CDR3 is TGTGCCAGCAGCACGCAGGGGGTTAACACTGAAGCTTTCTTT.

This chain links TRBV18 with TRBJ2-3; 7 bases match TRBD1. The V gene's germline CDR1 is KGHSH and CDR2 LQKENI. The CDR3 is 15 amino acids. After removal of 5 bases from V and 2 bases from J, the junction contained 7 bases not matched to a gene. The CDR3 bases are TGTGCCAGCTCATCAAACAGGGGCCCCACAGATACGCAGTATTTT. It codes for CASSSNRGPTDTQYF.

The chain employs TRBV5-5 and TRBJ2-2; 9 bases line up with TRBD2. The CDR3 has 18 amino acids. V gave up 3 bases and J gave up 0 bases; unmatched junction bases: 9. Germline loops: CDR1 SGHKS, CDR2 YYEKEE (reference sequence). CDR3 amino acids: CASSSSRERGANTGELFF. CDR3 bases: TGTGCCAGCAGCTCATCCCGGGAGCGGGGGGCGAACACCGGGGAGCTGTTTTTT.

This clone was detected only once. J is TRBJ2-1 and V is TRBV3-1 (or the pseudogene TRBV3-2); no definite D call. The V and J ends lost 8 bases and 0 bases respectively, with 14 bases between them. Germline values: CDR1 LGHDT, CDR2 YNNKEL (reference sequence). CDR3 length: 15 residues. DNA for the CDR3: TGTGCCAGCGGTCGGCGGTCGAGCTCCTACAATGAGCAGTTCTTC. It encodes CASGRRSSSYNEQFF.

This chain uses TRBV2 with TRBJ2-7, with D tentatively TRBD2 (5 bases). CDR1 and CDR2 (germline): SNHLY, FYNNEI. The CDR3 has 13 residues. Deletions cut 7 bases from V and 0 bases from J, with 10 bases between. For the CDR3, the DNA is TGTGCCAGCAACCCGGGGAGCTCCTACGAGCAGTACTTC. Residues: CASNPGSSYEQYF. Together with reference TRBV2 and TRBJ2-7, the CDR3 gives the full variable domain: EPEVTQTPSHQVTQMGQEVILRCVPISNHLYFYWYRQILGQKVEFLVSFYNNEISEKSEIFDDQFSVERPDGSNFTLKIRSTKLEDSAMYFCASNPGSSYEQYFGPGTRLTVT.

This chain connects TRBV18 to TRBJ2-3; 9 nucleotides line up with TRBD2. The CDR3 consists of 17 residues. The germline gives CDR1 KGHSH, CDR2 LQKENI. Unmatched junction bases numbered 5, after V lost 0 bases and J lost 1 base. The CDR3 DNA follows: TGTGCCAGCTCACCACCGGCGCGGGGGGGTCGCACAGATACGCAGTATTTT. Amino acids: CASSPPARGGRTDTQYF.

This clone was detected once. The chain uses TRBV29-1 and TRBJ1-1, with 7 nucleotides matching TRBD1. From germline, CDR1 is SQVTM and CDR2 ANQGSEA. There are 13 residues in the CDR3. Trimming cost V 4 bases and J 0 bases; bases outside gene matches: 2. CDR3 region: CSVGGQMNTEAFF. In DNA, the CDR3 is TGCAGCGTTGGGGGACAGATGAACACTGAAGCTTTCTTT.